The 21 T cell receptor beta chains listed next were all sequenced from one sample in a study of identical twins (dated by TCRdb to about 2016). The library was prepared using 5' RACE. Sequencer: Illumina HiSeq 2000. Clones were called with MiXCR by TCRdb after fastp trimmed the public reads at Q25, and only in-frame beta chains were retained. Rows matching on CDR3 protein sequence are summarized as one entry with the most common DNA and genes. This sample has 210,000 or so distinct CDR3 sequences in its table, and about 16% of those were observed once. Clones ranked in the top ten supply 40% of the sample. These data were likewise used in another study, on T cells expressing NK-cell markers.

The source material was CD8+ T cells sorted from blood. The source of these receptors is a woman aged 18-29 years in good health.

In this sample, this clonotype turned up once. The V gene is TRBV5-4, the J gene TRBJ2-7; D may match TRBD1 or TRBD2 (6 bases each). The V gene's germline CDR1 is SGHNT and CDR2 YYREEE (reference sequence). V lost 3 bases to trimming and J lost 0 bases, with 22 bases between them. The CDR3 consists of 18 residues. CDR3 in DNA: TGTGCCAGCAGCTCGAATGTGGGGGGACACATAAACTCCTACGAGCAGTACTTC. Its protein product is CASSSNVGGHINSYEQYF.

The chain joins TRBV20-1 to TRBJ2-3; no firm D call. The CDR3 is 16 amino acids. V was pared by 6 bases and J by 0 bases, with 19 bases between. Germline loops: CDR1 DFQATT, CDR2 SNEGSKA (reference sequence). For the CDR3, the DNA is TGCAGTGCCGCGCCCATTTTGGCTGCTAGCACAGATACGCAGTATTTT. It is translated as CSAAPILAASTDTQYF.

The chain links TRBV29-1 to TRBJ2-1; D is unresolved. Germline assignment: CDR1 SQVTM and CDR2 ANQGSEA. Trimming took 5 bases from V and 0 from J, leaving 11 bases between them. The CDR3 has 14 amino acids. The CDR3 sequence: CSVSGRSSYNEQFF. In DNA, the CDR3 is TGCAGCGTTAGTGGTAGGAGCTCCTACAATGAGCAGTTCTTC.

This clonotype was counted many times. This chain uses TRBV6-2 or TRBV6-3 with TRBJ2-7; 9 positions agree with TRBD1. J was trimmed by 7 bases and V by 2 bases; bases with no gene match: 3. The length of the CDR3 is 13 residues. Germline V lookup: CDR1 MNHEY, CDR2 SVGEGT. The DNA for the CDR3 is TGTGCCAGCAGTTACACGACAGGGGGAGAGCAGTACTTC. It is translated as CASSYTTGGEQYF.

The rearrangement joins TRBV9 to TRBJ2-2, with D possibly being TRBD2 (5 bases). V was cut by 1 base and J by 0 bases, with 16 bases left in between. Germline V gene lookup returns CDR1 SGDLS and CDR2 YYNGEE. This CDR3 has 18 amino acids. The CDR3 region has the DNA TGTGCCAGCAGCGTAACCCCATCGCGGACTTCGAACACCGGGGAGCTGTTTTTT. Its protein is CASSVTPSRTSNTGELFF. Filled out from reference TRBV9 and TRBJ2-2, the complete variable domain reads DSGVTQTPKHLITATGQRVTLRCSPRSGDLSVYWYQQSLDQGLQFLIQYYNGEERAKGNILERFSAQQFPDLHSELNLSSLELGDSALYFCASSVTPSRTSNTGELFFGEGSRLTVL.

The chain combines TRBV7-8 with TRBJ2-2; maybe TRBD1 (5 bases). This CDR3 region has 12 residues. Germline-derived CDR1 and CDR2 are SGHVS and FQNEAQ. Between the trimmed V and J ends, which lost 8 bases and 4 bases, there was a span of 8 bases. DNA of the CDR3: TGTGCCAGCCAGGGTAGCACCGGGGAGCTGTTTTTT. Translated, it gives CASQGSTGELFF.

This clonotype was recorded a few times. The rearrangement links TRBV4-3 to TRBJ2-1, with a possible D match to TRBD2 (5 bases). V was clipped by 0 bases and J by 6 bases, with 12 bases between them. Germline assignment: CDR1 LGHNA and CDR2 YSLEER. The CDR3 runs to 15 residues. The CDR3 DNA reads as TGCGCCAGCAGCCAAGACGGGAAGTTAGGCAATGAGCAGTTCTTC. This encodes CASSQDGKLGNEQFF.

This sequence joins TRBV13 and TRBJ1-2; D not resolved. This CDR3 region has 14 residues. Between the trimmed V and J ends, which lost 2 bases and 3 bases, there was a span of 10 bases. CDR1 is PRHDT, CDR2 FYEKMQ, per germline (reference sequence). CDR3 loop: CASSLWRSHYGYTF. The CDR3 DNA follows: TGTGCCAGCAGCTTATGGAGGAGTCACTATGGCTACACCTTC.

This clonotype was counted only a few times. The chain combines TRBV7-8 with TRBJ1-6; D is unresolved. Trimming removed 1 base at V and 11 bases at J, with 6 bases between. CDR1 SGHVS and CDR2 FQNEAQ come from the germline V gene. This CDR3 is built from 12 residues. CDR3 amino acids: CASSLETAPLHF. CDR3 nucleotides: TGTGCCAGCAGCTTAGAAACGGCACCCCTCCACTTT.

In this sample, this clonotype turned up a few times. The chain carries TRBV20-1 and TRBJ2-5; 7 bases are a match to TRBD1. Germline loops: CDR1 DFQATT, CDR2 SNEGSKA (reference sequence). The V and J ends lost 3 bases and 5 bases, in that order; junction bases with no gene match: 18. The length of the CDR3 is 17 residues. DNA of the CDR3: TGCAGTGCTAGCAACGTTGTACTCGGGACAGCGACGGAGACCCAGTACTTC. It encodes CSASNVVLGTATETQYF.

This clonotype was counted only a few times. The rearrangement links TRBV12-3 or TRBV12-4 to TRBJ1-2; D call uncertain. Between the trimmed V and J ends, which lost 4 bases and 8 bases, there was a span of 14 bases. CDR3 size: 13 residues. This chain's CDR3 is CASSSSVLVGYTF. The DNA for the CDR3 is TGTGCCAGCAGTTCTAGTGTTTTAGTGGGCTACACCTTC.

V and J are TRBV10-2 and TRBJ2-5; D possibly matches TRBD1 or TRBD2 (5 bases each). There are 16 residues in the CDR3. Trimming shortened V by 7 bases and J by 2 bases, and 20 bases separated the two germline ends. Per the germline V gene, CDR1 is WSHSY and CDR2 is SAAADI. The CDR3 loop is CASTIPGPTQQETQYF. The CDR3 region has the DNA TGCGCCAGCACAATTCCGGGACCCACCCAGCAAGAGACCCAGTACTTC.

This clonotype was observed a handful of times. The chain couples TRBV29-1 to TRBJ1-2; D is perhaps TRBD1 (5 bases). V was shortened by 1 base and J by 4 bases, with 13 bases between the two germline ends. The CDR3 spans 14 residues. The V gene's germline CDR1 is SQVTM and CDR2 ANQGSEA. CDR3 sequence (DNA): TGCAGCGTTGAAGGATCGGGGGTTTTCTATGGCTACACCTTC. It specifies CSVEGSGVFYGYTF. The whole variable domain, filled in from reference TRBV29-1 and TRBJ1-2, reads SAVISQKPSRDICQRGTSLTIQCQVDSQVTMMFWYRQQPGQSLTLIATANQGSEATYESGFVIDKFPISRPNLTFSTLTVSNMSPEDSSIYLCSVEGSGVFYGYTFGSGTRLTVV.

This clonotype was counted only a few times. The chain joins TRBV4-1 to TRBJ2-5, with TRBD2 as a possible D gene (7 bases). The CDR3 spans 15 residues. V was cut by 1 base and J by 3 bases, with 12 bases left in between. The V gene's germline CDR1 is MGHRA and CDR2 YSYEKL. The CDR3 reads CASSQVGGGEETQYF. CDR3 sequence (DNA): TGCGCCAGCAGCCAAGTAGGAGGGGGGGAAGAGACCCAGTACTTC.

The chain joins TRBV4-3 to TRBJ2-1; 12 nucleotides match TRBD2. Losses at the gene ends were 1 base for V and 6 bases for J; bases not matched to a gene: 1. The CDR3 sequence is 15 residues long. Germline assignment: CDR1 LGHNA and CDR2 YSLEER. This CDR3 is CASSQGLAGVNEQFF. In DNA form, the CDR3 reads TGCGCCAGCAGCCAAGGACTAGCGGGAGTCAATGAGCAGTTCTTC.

The V and J genes are TRBV5-1 and TRBJ2-5, with 10 bases that match TRBD2. The V and J ends lost 3 bases and 4 bases, in that order; junction bases with no gene match: 6. The CDR3 loop spans 15 amino acids. The germline gives CDR1 SGHRS, CDR2 YFSETQ. The CDR3 region is CASSSGTSERETQYF. As DNA, the CDR3 is TGCGCCAGCAGCTCCGGGACTAGCGAACGAGAGACCCAGTACTTC.

The table lists this clonotype with a few counts. V usage is TRBV10-2 and J usage is TRBJ2-5; D is ambiguous. Trimming pared 4 bases from V and 5 bases from J, leaving 11 bases between. Germline loops: CDR1 WSHSY, CDR2 SAAADI. The CDR3 loop spans 13 amino acids. CDR3 DNA: TGCGCCAGCAGTGGGGAAGGCTGGGAGACCCAGTACTTC. Its translation is CASSGEGWETQYF.

The V gene is TRBV2, the J gene TRBJ2-7; 8 bases fit TRBD2. Germline V CDR1 and CDR2: SNHLY, FYNNEI. The trim removed 6 bases at V and 1 base at J, leaving 5 bases unmatched. The CDR3 is 14 amino acids. The CDR3 loop reads CASRSGSTSYEQYF. DNA of the CDR3: TGTGCCAGCAGAAGCGGGAGTACGTCCTACGAGCAGTACTTC.

This chain joins TRBV10-1 and TRBJ2-2; possibly TRBD2 for D (5 bases). The CDR3 runs to 14 residues. Germline V gene sequence: CDR1 WNHNN, CDR2 SYGVQD (reference sequence). Trimming removed 9 bases from V and 1 base from J, with 12 bases in between. This chain's CDR3 is CARVDSVNTGELFF. The CDR3 nucleotides are TGCGCCAGGGTGGATAGCGTGAACACCGGGGAGCTGTTTTTT.

The chain has TRBV25-1 and TRBJ1-2, with 8 bases aligning to TRBD1. CDR1 is MGHDK and CDR2 is SYGVNS in the germline V gene. CDR3 size: 14 residues. V shed 2 bases, J shed 7 bases, and the junction held 6 bases outside the gene matches. CDR3 region: CASSETGQVLGYTF. The DNA for the CDR3 is TGTGCCAGCAGTGAAACGGGACAGGTCCTTGGCTACACCTTC.

This clonotype was seen many times. The genes are TRBV5-1 and TRBJ2-7; no reliable D call. The CDR3 totals 12 residues. Per germline, CDR1 SGHRS and CDR2 YFSETQ. V dropped 1 base and J dropped 6 bases, with 8 bases sitting between them. The chain's CDR3 is CASSLISGEQYF. The CDR3 region has the DNA TGCGCCAGCAGCTTGATTTCGGGCGAGCAGTACTTC.